This T cell receptor (beta chain) was documented in a study of cytomegalovirus exposure and HLA in healthy donors (TCRdb year 2017). Context from the whole study: An earlier analysis of around 600 of the donors reported roughly 270 Gb of sequence data and 117 million unique TCR beta sequences from about 179 million T cells. High-throughput TCR immunosequencing, statistical association of individual TCRs with disease status, and machine learning were combined to predict cytomegalovirus infection status. A later analysis re-examined previously published TCR beta repertoires from hundreds of donors and added high-resolution HLA genotyping to investigate patterns of TCR occurrence. Approximately 300 gigabases of sequencing data and 75 million to 85 million unique TCR sequences made up an early release that covered some 640 HLA-typed donors. In an earlier analysis of 587 of the donors, high-throughput TCR beta sequencing was used to judge whether each TCR beta V gene segment behaved as functional or pseudogenic. The T cell repertoires of roughly 660 subjects were profiled by immunosequencing and related to cytomegalovirus serostatus. The aim of the study was to test whether cataloging public T cell receptors could identify signatures of past pathogen exposure. On average, roughly 250,000 unique TCR beta nucleotide sequences were sequenced per donor among some 420 genotyped donors of the cohort, with roughly 18% of those sequences being non-productive. The number of donors typed differed by locus, with about 629-630 for A, B, C, DRB1 and DQB1, around 500 for DQA1, under 610 for DPA1, and approximately 470 for DPB1. Along with the approximately 700-subject first cohort, a separate validation cohort of about 110 different subjects was used. Alongside the repertoire data, information on donor age, sex, ethnicity and CMV serostatus was compiled. Rather than drawing on any new phenotypic data, the later analysis identified candidate immune exposures from TCR beta sequences and the way those sequences occurred across donors. Genome-wide SNP genotypes for about 55% of the roughly 670 donors were used in a later genetic analysis, which treated that subset as a discovery cohort. Because of strong linkage in the cohort, roughly five DR-DQ haplotypes were treated as single units for association and clustering. Every repertoire in the discovery cohort had been generated on one and the same sequencing platform. Class I and class II HLA loci were covered by the typing at four-digit resolution. Of the 350 to 450 genotyped donors, less than 85% were placed in the genetic ancestry cluster associated with self-reported Caucasian donors. Overall results and qualifications from the work: The only immune exposure information available for the cohort was CMV serostatus. Correlated functional status among segregating V segments might reflect linkage disequilibrium, but an unknown experimental factor could not be ruled out. In both the original and validation cohorts, the classifier was reported to diagnose cytomegalovirus status with high specificity and sensitivity. Several of the top co-occurrence clusters appeared to be linked to parvovirus B19, influenza, CMV and Epstein-Barr virus, according to a later analysis. In a later genetic analysis, a missense DCLRE1C variant was associated with V-gene and J-gene trimming of TCR beta chains, and the association was replicated in an independent cohort. Presence/absence analyses assumed roughly uniform sequencing depth across donors, an assumption that may not hold. When HLA alleles, especially DR and DQ, strongly co-occurred, attributing TCR associations to individual alleles was difficult. Around 16 rarely observed V segments, including chromosome 9 orphons, were excluded from the earlier analysis of about 500 of the donors because counts were too low. Broadly in line with IMGT annotations, most TCR beta V segments showed up in productive rearrangements about 87% or about 30% of the time in an earlier analysis of some 590 of the donors. In this cohort, only TCR beta chains were sequenced, and detectable features were limited by the absence of alpha or paired-chain data. At a false discovery rate of 0.05, a later analysis linked fewer than 20,000 TCR beta sequences to specific HLA alleles. In a later genetic analysis, fewer N-insertions in productive TCRs were reported among donors in an Asian-associated ancestry cluster than the roughly 700-donor mean. A further reported finding was that TCR beta sequences accurately predicted the HLA-A and HLA-B alleles for most subjects in the first cohort. A later analysis found that TCR association rates varied across HLA loci, with DRB1 alleles showing the most associated TCRs and HLA-C alleles the fewest. According to the authors, the approach could potentially be generalized to other disease states and immunological phenotypes. Because HLA typing was unavailable for some donors at each locus, only the typed subset was used in association tests. Some IMGT-functional V segments, including TRBV6-2 and TRBV6-3, could not be distinguished by the 87-base-pair reads and were therefore excluded. Compared with equally common non-associated chains, HLA-associated TCR beta chains in a later analysis were more clonally expanded and had lower generation probabilities. In a later analysis, most CMV-associated TCR beta chains were found to appear HLA-restricted, with HLA associations seemingly driven largely by CMV exposure. Most TCR sequences were observed very rarely across donors, whereas some public TCRs were present in many individuals. In the study, around 160 TCR beta chains were listed as associated with cytomegalovirus. A few of the identified cytomegalovirus-associated TCR beta chains were confirmed in vitro to be specific for cytomegalovirus antigens. A cluster of highly shared sequence variants was judged likely to represent a technical artifact of the sequencing pipeline.

Library method: the immunoSEQ multiplex PCR assay. For the multiplex PCR, a mixture combining 60 forward primers for TCR Vbeta segments and 13 reverse primers for TCR Jbeta segments was used. A multiplex PCR assay on genomic DNA amplified the CDR3 region of rearranged TCR beta genes. Amplified TCR beta libraries were sequenced as 87-base-pair reads on the Illumina HiSeq System. As for the original processing: A later analysis counted some 74 million unique TCR beta chains across the 550 to 800 repertoires, and some 11 million of these chains were shared by at least two donors. To remove PCR and sequencing errors, raw reads were error-corrected and collapsed into unique sequences using a nearest-neighbor algorithm that merged closely related sequences. V, D and J gene segments were assigned by aligning CDR3 sequences to IMGT reference sequences. Each retained sequence needed at least a six-nucleotide match to both a V gene segment and a J gene segment. A rearrangement was called productive if the CDR3 had no stop codons and remained in frame with V and J, and every other rearrangement was called non-productive. CDR3 was defined by IMGT convention, running from the second conserved V-encoded cysteine to the conserved J-encoded phenylalanine. The earlier analysis of more than 450 of the donors excluded sequences that lacked an unambiguous match to a single V gene segment. In an earlier analysis of approximately 590 of the donors, V segments were called functional above 56.7% productive rearrangements and were called segregating when the between-donor standard deviation exceeded 5%. A statistical classification framework was built for diagnosing cytomegalovirus status from the catalog of TCR beta chain sequences. In a later analysis, V and J genes were assigned by comparing TCR nucleotide sequences against IMGT/GENE-DB human TR gene sequences. A later analysis assigned CDR3 sequences and most-parsimonious VDJ recombination scenarios with the TCRdist pipeline. In a later analysis, every TCR beta chain was defined by the combination of its CDR3 amino acid sequence and its V-gene family, and reads without a unique V-gene family were dropped. To address suspected cross-contamination and a sequencing artifact, a later analysis removed some 620 highly shared, low-generation-probability nucleotide sequences. For each public chain, a later analysis derived a clonal expansion index from normalized ranks of inferred template counts within each repertoire. A later analysis computed generation probabilities with a VDJ recombination model fitted to out-of-frame rearrangements, and checked the results against IGoR. A later analysis scored TCR-TCR, TCR-HLA and TCR-CMV co-occurrence with hypergeometric tests, applying a repertoire-size bias correction to TCR pairs. In a later analysis, false discovery rates were estimated by permuting HLA or CMV assignments 20 times. In a later analysis, co-occurring TCRs were grouped with DBSCAN, and TCRdist sequence similarity was added when clustering was performed within HLA-allele-positive subsets. For co-occurrence clustering, repertoires with fewer than 30,000 or more than 120,000 public chains were excluded, along with roughly 5 repertoires with anomalous nucleotide sharing. TCRdb obtained this table from immuneACCESS and retained in-frame rearrangements with V and J assigned. These tables miss some clones; where compared with another copy, unresolved V genes account for less than half of the shortfall, and the remainder is unexplained. V, J and clone size are those of that table, while D and trimming were read from the DNA. The sample table shows 100,000 to 150,000 clones, and about 74% are seen once. The ten top clones hold 3.4% of the sample.

In regard to this clone: Its recognized antigen is unknown. It has no much larger one-base neighbor in the sample; base qualities were not kept.

The cohort was made up of approximately 700 healthy bone marrow donors. At the time of sampling, all cohort members were nominally healthy, though unrecorded immune exposures were likely present. The donor tested CMV seronegative and was one of the 352 seronegative cohort members. A peripheral blood sample was collected from each donor, and TCR beta sequencing was performed on peripheral blood mononuclear cells. Genomic DNA was extracted from the blood cell samples with the Qiagen DNeasy Blood Extraction Kit. The junction shows trimming of 2 bases on V and 1 base on J, plus 8 bases between the germline ends. The CDR3, from cysteine to phenylalanine, totals 14 residues. The only DNA kept is the CDR3, 42 bases in frame from the first base. CDR1 is given as SGHTA and CDR2 as FQGNSA, both from the germline V gene.

The rearranged segments are TRBV7-2 and TRBJ1-2; the D segment could be TRBD1, given 6 matching bases. The source of this sequence is a man aged 30-40 years in good health and CMV-seronegative. Sequences were obtained from PBMCs. Read as DNA, the sequence is TGTGCCAGCAGCTTATCACAGGGTAACTATGGCTACACCTTC. The translation is CASSLSQGNYGYTF.